The 31 T cell receptor beta chains given below trace back to one sample, sequenced in a study of beta chain features in type 1 diabetes. Expressed TCRB transcripts were sequenced because the isolated RNA had all been reverse transcribed beforehand. TCRdb's copy holds only in-frame clones and misses some; the assay was immunoSEQ multiplex PCR. The sample comprises 150,000 to 190,000 clones, 8.1% of which are singletons, and about 0.6% rests with the top ten. What was sequenced was central memory CD4+ T cells from blood. Receptor source: a man between 18 and 35 years old in good health.

The chain carries TRBV6-5 and TRBJ2-5; D is unclear. Near its end, the DNA agrees better with TRBJ2-7, so the J call may be wrong. Looked up from germline, CDR1 is MNHEY and CDR2 is SVGAGI. This CDR3 spans 14 amino acids. The CDR3 coding sequence is TGTGCCAGCAGTCCTCGACTCGGTACCTACGAGCAGTACTTC. Translation: CASSPRLGTYEQYF.

This clone was observed many times. This chain uses TRBV7-9 with TRBJ2-3; maybe TRBD1 (5 bases). Deletions cut 2 bases from V and 0 bases from J, with 9 bases between. Germline CDR1 is SEHNR and CDR2 is FQNEAQ (reference sequence). The CDR3 length is 15 residues. CDR3 nucleotides: TGTGCCAGCAGCTTAATGCAGGGAAGCACAGATACGCAGTATTTT. Translated: CASSLMQGSTDTQYF.

V gene TRBV29-1 combines with J gene TRBJ1-4, with unresolved D. The germline V and J ends were trimmed by 6 bases and 7 bases, with 15 bases remaining between them. Germline CDR1 reads SQVTM; CDR2 reads ANQGSEA. CDR3 length equals 13 residues. The CDR3 loop reads CSVAGSPFEKLFF. CDR3 sequence (DNA): TGCAGCGTCGCGGGAAGCCCCTTTGAAAAACTGTTTTTT.

This clone appeared a few times. This chain uses TRBV4-2 with TRBJ2-2; D possibly corresponds to TRBD1 (6 bases). The V gene lost 3 bases and the J gene lost 2 bases, with 13 bases spanning the gap. The CDR3 loop spans 16 amino acids. CDR1 LGHNA and CDR2 YNFKEQ come from the germline V gene. The CDR3 reads CASSQPTGANTGELFF. CDR3 nucleotide sequence: TGTGCCAGCAGCCAGCCGACAGGCGCTAACACCGGGGAGCTGTTTTTT.

This clone was recorded a few times. The chain recombines TRBV28 with TRBJ1-5, with 10 bases identical to TRBD1. This CDR3 is built from 14 residues. V was clipped by 9 bases and J by 1 base; unmatched bases: 3. Germline assignment: CDR1 MDHEN and CDR2 SYDVKM. This CDR3 is CASGQGGSNQPQHF. CDR3 DNA: TGTGCCAGTGGACAGGGGGGGAGCAATCAGCCCCAGCATTTT. The variable domain in full, with the rest retrieved from reference TRBV28 and TRBJ1-5, is DVKVTQSSRYLVKRTGEKVFLECVQDMDHENMFWYRQDPGLGLRLIYFSYDVKMKEKGDIPEGYSVSREKKERFSLILESASTNQTSMYLCASGQGGSNQPQHFGDGTRLSIL.

The sample holds a few counts of this clone. This rearrangement joins TRBV7-2 to TRBJ2-7; TRBD1 matches 7 bases. The V gene end was trimmed by 5 bases and the J gene end by 2 bases; junction bases not matched to a gene: 9. The length of the CDR3 is 15 residues. Germline CDR1 is SGHTA and CDR2 is FQGNSA. CDR3 sequence (DNA): TGTGCCAGCAGCCTTGACGGGACAGTCACCTACGAGCAGTACTTC. It codes for CASSLDGTVTYEQYF.

The chain couples TRBV6-5 to TRBJ1-1; TRBD1 agrees at 7 bases. The V gene's germline CDR1 is MNHEY and CDR2 SVGAGI. This CDR3 contains 14 residues. V lost 6 bases and J lost 7; bases outside the gene matches: 11. The CDR3 spells CASRRPDRDLEAFF. In DNA form, the CDR3 reads TGTGCCAGCAGGCGGCCTGACAGGGACCTTGAAGCTTTCTTT.

This clone occurred many times. V gene TRBV30 combines with J gene TRBJ1-1, with D unclear. The CDR3 loop spans 12 amino acids. CDR1 and CDR2 (germline): GTSNPN, SVGIG (reference sequence). Trimming pared 2 bases from V and 3 bases from J, leaving 7 bases between. The CDR3 DNA follows: TGTGCCTGGAGTCCCCAGTACACTGAAGCTTTCTTT. Translating it yields CAWSPQYTEAFF.

This clone turned up a few times. The rearrangement uses TRBV11-2 and TRBJ1-1, with a possible D match to TRBD1 (5 bases). Trimming shortened V by 0 bases and J by 3 bases, and 5 bases separated the two germline ends. Germline-derived CDR1 and CDR2 are SGHAT and FQNNGV. The CDR3 is made up of 13 amino acids. The CDR3 DNA is TGTGCCAGCAGCTTAGACAGGGACACTGAAGCTTTCTTT. This sequence encodes CASSLDRDTEAFF.

This clone was seen only a few times. This sequence joins TRBV19 and TRBJ2-7, with 7 bases aligning to TRBD1. The germline V gene encodes CDR1 LNHDA and CDR2 SQIVND (reference sequence). V gave up 7 bases and J gave up 6 bases; unmatched junction bases: 12. The CDR3 extends over 14 amino acids. CDR3 nucleotide sequence: TGTGCCAGTACCCCTGGGCAGGGGGAACGCGAGCAGTACTTC. This encodes CASTPGQGEREQYF.

Comments on this clone: Relative to the germline gene, one junction end is altered; a read error may explain this. The V and J genes are TRBV10-3 and TRBJ1-3, with a tentative D call TRBD1 (6 bases). Germline CDR1 and CDR2: ENHRY and SYGVKD. This CDR3 comprises 16 residues. CDR3 in DNA: TGTGCCACCAGTGGGGGCGATGGCTTCTCTGGAAACACCATATATTTT. Translated: CATSGGDGFSGNTIYF.

The rearrangement uses TRBV6-1 and TRBJ2-1; D possibly corresponds to TRBD2 (5 bases). The CDR3 runs to 14 residues. The germline V gene has CDR1 MNHNS and CDR2 SASEGT. V lost 4 bases and J lost 1, with 8 bases in between. CDR3 in amino acids: CASSATRSYNEQFF. The CDR3 coding sequence is TGTGCCAGCAGTGCTACTAGATCCTACAATGAGCAGTTCTTC.

This clone has at least ten counts. This sequence joins TRBV5-1 and TRBJ2-1; possibly TRBD1 for D (5 bases). In germline, CDR1 is SGHRS, CDR2 YFSETQ. The CDR3 extends over 15 amino acids. The germline V and J ends were trimmed by 0 bases and 9 bases, with 16 bases remaining between them. CDR3 residues: CASSLDGPTQGEQFF. In DNA, the CDR3 is TGCGCCAGCAGCTTGGATGGGCCTACTCAGGGTGAGCAGTTCTTC.

The V and J genes are TRBV5-1 and TRBJ2-5; D possibly corresponds to TRBD2 (7 bases). The CDR3 loop spans 16 amino acids. Trimming pared 7 bases from V and 4 bases from J, leaving 23 bases between. Germline CDR1 reads SGHRS; CDR2 reads YFSETQ. The CDR3 here is CASGREGGVRRETQYF. The CDR3 DNA follows: TGCGCCAGCGGAAGAGAGGGGGGGGTAAGAAGAGAGACCCAGTACTTC.

The chain couples TRBV30 to TRBJ2-3, with 8 bases lining up with TRBD2. CDR1 is GTSNPN, CDR2 SVGIG, per germline (reference sequence). The CDR3 is 14 residues long. V gave up 2 bases and J gave up 0 bases; unmatched junction bases: 1. The CDR3 sequence: CAWSTGGSTDTQYF. CDR3 in DNA: TGTGCCTGGAGTACGGGGGGGAGCACAGATACGCAGTATTTT.

There are many counts of this clone. The V and J genes are TRBV9 and TRBJ2-5, with no clear D. The V gene's germline CDR1 is SGDLS and CDR2 YYNGEE. This CDR3 is built from 13 residues. V gave up 3 bases and J gave up 5 bases, with 11 bases separating them. CDR3 nucleotide sequence: TGTGCCAGCAGCGAATCTCTATGGGAGACCCAGTACTTC. This sequence encodes CASSESLWETQYF.

This clone showed up just a few times. This chain uses TRBV7-2 with TRBJ2-5; TRBD1 might be the D (5 bases). The closer fit of TRBJ2-7 to the DNA end suggests the J call may be wrong. This CDR3 has 14 residues. CDR1 and CDR2 from the germline V gene are SGHTA and FQGNSA. CDR3 in DNA: TGTGCCAGCAGCTTAGGTCAGGGATTCTACGAGCAGTACTTC. Protein sequence: CASSLGQGFYEQYF.

The chain couples TRBV5-4 to TRBJ2-6; weak D call: TRBD1 (6 bases). Between the trimmed V and J ends, which lost 2 bases and 2 bases, there was a span of 11 bases. The CDR3 sequence is 16 residues long. The germline V gene has CDR1 SGHNT and CDR2 YYREEE (reference sequence). CDR3 nucleotide sequence: TGTGCCAGCAGCTTTTTCCAGGGGACTGGGGCCAACGTCCTGACTTTC. Its protein product is CASSFFQGTGANVLTF.

The gene calls are TRBV7-3 and TRBJ1-1, with 8 nucleotides matching TRBD1. The CDR3 contains 14 residues. CDR1 SGHTA and CDR2 FQGTGA come from the germline V gene. The trim removed 8 bases at V and 2 bases at J, leaving 7 bases unmatched. The CDR3 DNA reads as TGTGCCAGCGCCGCCGGGACAGGAAACACTGAAGCTTTCTTT. Translated, it gives CASAAGTGNTEAFF.

The chain employs TRBV7-8 and TRBJ1-3; 7 bases are shared with TRBD1. The CDR3 contains 16 residues. V was pared by 5 bases and J by 3 bases, with 10 bases of the junction left unmatched. CDR1 is SGHVS, CDR2 FQNEAQ, per germline. In DNA form, the CDR3 reads TGTGCCAGCAGCCTACAAAGACAGGGCCGTGGAAACACCATATATTTT. Its translation is CASSLQRQGRGNTIYF.

Only a few counts were recorded for this clone. The rearrangement joins TRBV9 to TRBJ2-3; 8 positions agree with TRBD1. The junction had 9 bases not matched to a gene; V was cut back by 2 bases and J by 7 bases. The CDR3 is made up of 15 amino acids. Germline lookup yields CDR1 SGDLS and CDR2 YYNGEE. The chain's CDR3 is CASSVLGQGGHTQYF. CDR3 DNA: TGTGCCAGCAGCGTTCTCGGACAGGGAGGCCATACGCAGTATTTT.

This clone turned up a few times. The chain has TRBV5-6 and TRBJ1-4; the D is unclear. This CDR3 contains 12 residues. Germline V gene lookup returns CDR1 SGHDT and CDR2 YYEEEE. V dropped 5 bases and J dropped 5 bases, with 7 bases sitting between them. The CDR3 region has the DNA TGTGCCAGCAGTCGGGTAAATGAAAAACTGTTTTTT. Translating gives CASSRVNEKLFF.

The chain is built from TRBV4-3 and TRBJ2-3; 7 bases align to TRBD1. Trimming took 2 bases from V and 4 from J; bases not matched to a gene: 9. Germline V CDR1 and CDR2: LGHNA, YSLEER. The CDR3 is 16 amino acids. The CDR3 is CASSQSRTGSADTQYF. CDR3 DNA: TGCGCCAGCAGCCAAAGCCGGACAGGTAGCGCAGATACGCAGTATTTT.

A few counts support this clone. The gene calls are TRBV11-1 and TRBJ2-7; 8 nucleotides line up with TRBD1. The ends lost 6 bases at V and 1 base at J; junction bases unmatched: 8. Germline V gene sequence: CDR1 SGHAT, CDR2 FQDESV (reference sequence). The CDR3 covers 15 residues. CDR3 protein: CASSPTGGRSYEQYF. The CDR3 bases are TGTGCCAGCAGTCCAACAGGGGGAAGATCCTACGAGCAGTACTTC.

At least ten counts were recorded for this clone. The chain combines TRBV7-9 with TRBJ2-1; 11 bases are shared with TRBD2. The germline gives CDR1 SEHNR, CDR2 FQNEAQ (reference sequence). This CDR3 is 16 amino acids long. Losses at the gene ends were 1 base for V and 7 bases for J; bases not matched to a gene: 6. CDR3 nucleotide sequence: TGTGCCAGCAGCTTAGGACCGGGACTAGCGGAGAATGAGCAGTTCTTC. Amino acid sequence: CASSLGPGLAENEQFF.

This clone was seen a handful of times. The chain uses TRBV7-2 and TRBJ1-2, with a tentative D call TRBD1 (5 bases). In germline, CDR1 is SGHTA, CDR2 FQGNSA. This CDR3 has 13 residues. Trimming pared 8 bases from V and 4 bases from J, leaving 14 bases between. This CDR3 is CASQPGLGYGYTF. The CDR3 DNA follows: TGTGCCAGCCAGCCGGGACTGGGCTATGGCTACACCTTC.

This sequence joins TRBV28 and TRBJ1-2; 7 bases are shared with TRBD1. This CDR3 contains 12 residues. V dropped 8 bases and J dropped 4; count of bases not matched to a gene: 4. Germline CDR1 and CDR2: MDHEN and SYDVKM. The CDR3 loop reads CASGDSTYGYTF. CDR3 DNA: TGTGCCAGCGGGGACAGCACCTATGGCTACACCTTC.

The chain employs TRBV5-4 and TRBJ1-6; 7 bases are a match to TRBD1. The J segment lost 0 bases and the V segment lost 3 bases, leaving 3 bases of the junction unmatched. Germline loops: CDR1 SGHNT, CDR2 YYREEE (reference sequence). The CDR3 runs 16 residues. The CDR3 DNA reads TGTGCCAGCAGCTCGGGACAGAGCTCCTATAATTCACCCCTCCACTTT. As protein: CASSSGQSSYNSPLHF.

This clone occurred many times. The chain combines TRBV29-1 with TRBJ2-1, with 12 bases identical to TRBD2. The CDR3 runs to 15 residues. With V trimmed by 6 bases and J by 0 bases, 3 bases remained unmatched. CDR1 is SQVTM, CDR2 ANQGSEA, per germline. Here the CDR3 reads CSVRTSGVSYNEQFF. As DNA, the CDR3 is TGCAGCGTGCGGACTAGCGGGGTCTCCTACAATGAGCAGTTCTTC.

This chain links TRBV7-2 with TRBJ1-5; perhaps TRBD1 as D (5 bases). CDR3 size: 15 residues. Between the trimmed V and J ends, which lost 5 bases and 2 bases, there was a span of 13 bases. Germline assignment: CDR1 SGHTA and CDR2 FQGNSA. The CDR3 is CASSPGGSGNQPQHF. CDR3 nucleotide sequence: TGTGCCAGCAGCCCCGGGGGGAGCGGCAATCAGCCCCAGCATTTT.

The table lists this clone with many counts. The chain links TRBV29-1 to TRBJ2-2; tentatively, D is TRBD2 (5 bases). The CDR3 runs to 11 residues. The V end lost 5 bases, the J end lost 7 bases, and 8 bases lay between the germline ends. The germline V gene encodes CDR1 SQVTM and CDR2 ANQGSEA. The DNA of the CDR3 is TGCAGCGTTCACGGAGGCGGGGAGCTGTTTTTT. Amino acids: CSVHGGGELFF.